This record looks at one T cell receptor beta chain sequence and its context. The protocol was immunoSEQ multiplex PCR, while the TCRdb copy is restricted to in-frame clones and leaves out a portion. The sample carries around 67,000 clones, roughly 80% recorded once. The sample comes from a study of T cell responses to AZD1222 COVID-19 vaccine. CDR1 is MNHNS and CDR2 is SASEGT in the germline V gene. The CDR3 totals 15 residues. Trimming took off 0 bases at V and 8 bases at J, with 16 bases between the two ends. The TCR was taken from an adult in good health. The sample consisted of peripheral blood, taken on day 0 of AZD1222 vaccination. The chain recombines TRBV6-1 with TRBJ1-2, with D unresolved. The DNA of the CDR3 is TGTGCCAGCAGTGAAGCTGGGGTGCCGTTCCTGGGCTACACCTTC. It codes for CASSEAGVPFLGYTF.